The 3 T cell receptor beta chains below come from one sample, sequenced in a study of cytomegalovirus exposure and HLA in healthy donors (dated by TCRdb to 2015 to 2018). The receptor library was made with the immunoSEQ multiplex PCR assay. For the multiplex PCR, a mixture combining 60 forward primers for TCR Vbeta segments and 13 reverse primers for TCR Jbeta segments was used. TCRdb mirrors the immuneACCESS table, restricted to in-frame sequences. Some clones are absent from its copies; in checked studies, under half trace to an unresolved V gene, and the reason for the others is unknown. The sample profile shows 150,000 or so clones; about 64% of them were found once. Around 3% of the sample comes from the top ten. The specimen sequenced was PBMCs. The receptor source for this set is a woman in her thirties in good health and CMV-seropositive.

This clone was counted at least ten times. The chain joins TRBV6-1 to TRBJ2-1; D gene ambiguous. Germline V lookup: CDR1 MNHNS, CDR2 SASEGT. The CDR3 spans 16 residues. The germline V and J ends were trimmed by 4 bases and 0 bases, with 13 bases remaining between them. For the CDR3, the DNA is TGTGCCAGCAGTGGACTCGGTAGTTCCTCCTACAATGAGCAGTTCTTC. It codes for CASSGLGSSSYNEQFF.

The chain has TRBV5-4 and TRBJ2-7; no clear D. V gave up 4 bases and J gave up 1 base, with 15 bases separating them. The germline CDR1 and CDR2 sequences are SGHNT and YYREEE (reference sequence). The CDR3 is 15 residues long. CDR3 amino acids: CASSLDPQDSYEQYF. The CDR3 region has the DNA TGTGCCAGCAGCCTGGATCCTCAGGATTCCTACGAGCAGTACTTC.

The gene calls are TRBV5-1 and TRBJ2-1; D is possibly TRBD2 (6 bases). Germline assignment: CDR1 SGHRS and CDR2 YFSETQ. V lost 4 bases, J lost 7 bases, and 9 bases lay in between. The CDR3 length is 12 residues. The CDR3: CASSSLANEQFF. CDR3 nucleotide sequence: TGCGCCAGCAGCAGTCTAGCGAATGAGCAGTTCTTC.